Shown below are 18 T cell receptor beta chains from a single sample sequenced in a study of blood T cell repertoires in COVID-19. The repertoire was sequenced with immunoSEQ multiplex PCR; TCRdb's copy has only in-frame clones and lacks some. The sample has about 290,000 clones; about 85% are singletons. Sequencing was carried out using peripheral blood. These receptor sequences come from a woman aged 45-65 years with active or convalescent COVID-19.

The chain recombines TRBV7-9 with TRBJ1-1; D gene unclear. This CDR3 is built from 13 residues. In germline, CDR1 is SEHNR, CDR2 FQNEAQ (reference sequence). Deletions cut 3 bases from V and 11 bases from J, with 16 bases between. The CDR3 loop is CASSFSTGWSAFF. The CDR3 DNA sequence: TGTGCCAGCAGCTTTTCGACGGGGTGGTCGGCTTTCTTT.

The J gene is TRBJ2-6, the V gene TRBV7-9; D possibly corresponds to TRBD2 (6 bases). V lost 5 bases and J 0 bases, leaving 8 bases between the germline ends. Looked up from germline, CDR1 is SEHNR and CDR2 is FQNEAQ (reference sequence). The CDR3 totals 15 residues. The chain's CDR3 is CASSPGGSGANVLTF. CDR3 DNA: TGTGCCAGCAGCCCCGGGGGCTCTGGGGCCAACGTCCTGACTTTC.

The chain couples TRBV6-1 to TRBJ2-5, with unresolved D. Germline-derived CDR1 and CDR2 are MNHNS and SASEGT. The V end was cut by 3 bases, the J end by 1 base, with 9 bases between. The CDR3 is 14 amino acids. The CDR3 loop is CASSDVWSQETQYF. In nucleotides, the CDR3 is TGTGCCAGCAGTGACGTGTGGAGCCAAGAGACCCAGTACTTC.

The chain is built from TRBV6-5 and TRBJ2-6, with D perhaps TRBD1 (6 bases). V was pared by 2 bases and J by 0 bases, with 8 bases between. The germline V gene encodes CDR1 MNHEY and CDR2 SVGAGI. The CDR3 sequence is 16 residues long. This CDR3 is CASSYRQASGANVLTF. CDR3 nucleotide sequence: TGTGCCAGCAGTTACCGACAGGCCTCTGGGGCCAACGTCCTGACTTTC.

This chain links TRBV19 with TRBJ1-5, with TRBD1 matching 8 bases. J lost 7 bases, V lost 1 base, and 6 bases had no gene match. Per the germline V gene, CDR1 is LNHDA and CDR2 is SQIVND (reference sequence). The CDR3 extends over 15 amino acids. The CDR3 is CASSIGTGSKQPQHF. DNA for the CDR3: TGTGCCAGTAGTATAGGGACAGGGTCTAAACAGCCCCAGCATTTT.

This clone was counted a single time. This chain connects TRBV7-9 to TRBJ1-2; 7 nucleotides line up with TRBD1. Per the germline V gene, CDR1 is SEHNR and CDR2 is FQNEAQ (reference sequence). J lost 4 bases, V lost 4 bases, and 6 bases had no gene match. The CDR3 loop spans 14 amino acids. The CDR3 DNA reads TGTGCCAGCAGCTCCCAGCGGACAGGCTATGGCTACACCTTC. Residues: CASSSQRTGYGYTF.

The chain recombines TRBV19 with TRBJ1-2; 8 positions match TRBD1. V was clipped by 8 bases and J by 4 bases; unmatched bases: 6. Per germline, CDR1 LNHDA and CDR2 SQIVND (reference sequence). The CDR3 spans 13 residues. CDR3 DNA: TGTGCCAGTGCACCGGGACAGGTCTATGGCTACACCTTC. The encoded protein is CASAPGQVYGYTF. Using reference TRBV19 and TRBJ1-2 for the parts outside the CDR3, the full variable domain is DGGITQSPKYLFRKEGQNVTLSCEQNLNHDAMYWYRQDPGQGLRLIYYSQIVNDFQKGDIAEGYSVSREKKESFPLTVTSAQKNPTAFYLCASAPGQVYGYTFGSGTRLTVV.

The rearrangement uses TRBV10-3 and TRBJ2-7; weak D call: TRBD2 (6 bases). Germline lookup yields CDR1 ENHRY and CDR2 SYGVKD. Trimming pared 4 bases from V and 2 bases from J, leaving 15 bases between. The CDR3 has 15 residues. In DNA form, the CDR3 reads TGTGCCATCAGTGCAACCGGGACTCAGACCTACGAGCAGTACTTC. Amino acid sequence: CAISATGTQTYEQYF.

The CDR3 DNA reads TGTGCCAGCAAAACCGCTAGAACCAGGGATCCGGTAGCTTTCTTT. Protein sequence: CASKTARTRDPVAFF. The chain is built from TRBV6-5 and TRBJ1-1, with a weak D call TRBD1 (5 bases). The CDR3 spans 15 residues. The germline gives CDR1 MNHEY, CDR2 SVGAGI. Trimming shortened V by 7 bases and J by 10 bases, and 25 bases separated the two germline ends.

The chain uses TRBV19 and TRBJ2-7; 10 nucleotides align to TRBD2. Germline V lookup: CDR1 LNHDA, CDR2 SQIVND (reference sequence). The CDR3 contains 15 residues. J lost 2 bases, V lost 3 bases, and 4 bases had no gene match. The CDR3 loop is CASSIVLAGAYEQYF. CDR3 nucleotide sequence: TGTGCCAGTAGTATCGTGCTAGCGGGGGCCTACGAGCAGTACTTC.

CDR3 DNA: TGTGCCAGCAGTGAAAAATCCGGGGTTTCACCCCTCCACTTT. The encoded protein is CASSEKSGVSPLHF. The chain uses TRBV6-1 and TRBJ1-6; D is unclear. This CDR3 has 14 residues. CDR1 and CDR2 (germline): MNHNS, SASEGT. Trimming cost V 2 bases and J 9 bases, with 11 bases left between them.

On this clone: A junction end diverges from the germline sequence, so it may reflect a read error. V gene TRBV12-3 or TRBV12-4 combines with J gene TRBJ2-7; D may be TRBD1 (6 bases). This CDR3 comprises 12 residues. In nucleotides, the CDR3 is TGTGCCAGCAGTCCCGGAACAGGGAGTCTAGTTTTC. This sequence encodes CASSPGTGSLVF.

This chain joins TRBV7-2 and TRBJ2-1; 9 bases are shared with TRBD2. CDR3 length: 19 amino acids. V dropped 6 bases and J dropped 6; count of bases not matched to a gene: 21. Germline assignment: CDR1 SGHTA and CDR2 FQGNSA. The chain's CDR3 is CASRAGASGILTRANEQFF. CDR3 in DNA: TGTGCCAGCAGAGCGGGGGCTAGCGGGATCTTAACTCGAGCCAATGAGCAGTTCTTC.

CDR3 in amino acids: CASSLYQGQGYSPLHF. DNA of the CDR3: TGTGCCAGTAGCTTATACCAGGGACAGGGGTATTCACCCCTCCACTTT. This chain uses TRBV19 with TRBJ1-6; TRBD1 agrees at 10 bases. V shed 6 bases and J 8 bases; nucleotides not matched to a gene: 10. Germline CDR1 is LNHDA and CDR2 is SQIVND (reference sequence). CDR3 length equals 16 residues.

V is TRBV19 and J is TRBJ1-1; TRBD1 is a possible D gene (6 bases). Germline V lookup: CDR1 LNHDA, CDR2 SQIVND (reference sequence). Trimming pared 8 bases from V and 0 bases from J, leaving 10 bases between. The CDR3 is 13 amino acids. The CDR3 nucleotides are TGTGCCAGTGATAACAGGGTGAACACTGAAGCTTTCTTT. Its protein is CASDNRVNTEAFF.

The chain uses TRBV2 and TRBJ2-7; D unclear. The CDR3 has 13 amino acids. Germline assignment: CDR1 SNHLY and CDR2 FYNNEI. With 3 bases removed from V and 0 bases from J, the gap between germline ends came to 6 bases. The CDR3 DNA sequence: TGTGCCAGCAGTGATGTCAGCTCCTACGAGCAGTACTTC. It codes for CASSDVSSYEQYF. The full variable domain, in which reference TRBV2 and TRBJ2-7 provide the parts outside the CDR3, is EPEVTQTPSHQVTQMGQEVILRCVPISNHLYFYWYRQILGQKVEFLVSFYNNEISEKSEIFDDQFSVERPDGSNFTLKIRSTKLEDSAMYFCASSDVSSYEQYFGPGTRLTVT.

This chain connects TRBV19 to TRBJ1-4, with D tentatively TRBD1 (6 bases). Deletions cut 4 bases from V and 8 bases from J, with 14 bases between. This CDR3 is built from 14 residues. Germline V gene lookup returns CDR1 LNHDA and CDR2 SQIVND (reference sequence). The CDR3 loop is CASSSTGRGEKLFF. CDR3 sequence (DNA): TGTGCCAGTAGTAGCACAGGGAGGGGCGAAAAACTGTTTTTT.

This clone came up once. This chain joins TRBV11-3 and TRBJ2-2; D might be TRBD2 (5 bases). The CDR3 is made up of 18 amino acids. CDR1 is SGHNT, CDR2 YENEEA, per germline. V lost 1 base, J lost 0 bases, and 15 bases lay in between. The CDR3 reads CASSLAFGAAANTGELFF. As DNA, the CDR3 is TGTGCCAGCAGCTTAGCCTTTGGAGCGGCCGCGAACACCGGGGAGCTGTTTTTT.